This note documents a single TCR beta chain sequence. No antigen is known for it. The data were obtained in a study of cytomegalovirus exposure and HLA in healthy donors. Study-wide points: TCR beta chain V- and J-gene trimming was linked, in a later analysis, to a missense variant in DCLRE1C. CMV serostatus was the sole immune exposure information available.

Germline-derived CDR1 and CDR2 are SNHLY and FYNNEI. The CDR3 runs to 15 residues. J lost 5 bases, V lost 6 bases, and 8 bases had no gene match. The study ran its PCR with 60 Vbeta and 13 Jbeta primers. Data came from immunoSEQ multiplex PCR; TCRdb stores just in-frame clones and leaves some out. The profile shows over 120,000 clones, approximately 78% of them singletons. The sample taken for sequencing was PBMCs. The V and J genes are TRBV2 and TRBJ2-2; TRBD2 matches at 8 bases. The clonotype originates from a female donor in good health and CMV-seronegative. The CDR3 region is CASRELAGPTGELFF. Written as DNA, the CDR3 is TGTGCCAGCAGGGAATTAGCGGGGCCGACCGGGGAGCTGTTTTTT.